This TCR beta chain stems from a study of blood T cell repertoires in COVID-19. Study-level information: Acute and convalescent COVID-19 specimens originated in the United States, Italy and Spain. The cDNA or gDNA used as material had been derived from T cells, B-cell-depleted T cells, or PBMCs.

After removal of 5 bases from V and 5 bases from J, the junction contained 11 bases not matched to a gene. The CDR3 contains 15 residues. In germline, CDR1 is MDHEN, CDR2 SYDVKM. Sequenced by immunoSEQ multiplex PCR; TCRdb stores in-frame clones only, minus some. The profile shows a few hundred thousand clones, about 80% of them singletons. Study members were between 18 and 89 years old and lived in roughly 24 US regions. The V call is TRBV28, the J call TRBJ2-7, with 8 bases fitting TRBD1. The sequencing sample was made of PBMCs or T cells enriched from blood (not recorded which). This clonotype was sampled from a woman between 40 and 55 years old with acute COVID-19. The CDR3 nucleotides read TGTGCCAGCAGTCCCCCCCCACAGGGGGTCGACGAGCAGTACTTC. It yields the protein CASSPPPQGVDEQYF.